This TCR beta chain was recovered during a study of tumor-infiltrating lymphocytes in localized non-small cell lung cancer. Broader study findings: Compared with uninvolved lung, tumors showed higher T cell infiltration by TCRbeta sequencing. Immunotypes IM1 and IM2 had similar TCR-derived T-cell fractions.

Profiling relied on immunoSEQ multiplex PCR, and the TCRdb table lists in-frame clones only, not all of them. The sample consists of thousands of clones, 61% of them appearing once. The V end was cut by 0 bases, the J end by 8 bases, with 17 bases between. This CDR3 has 16 amino acids. CDR1 is MGHRA and CDR2 is YSYEKL in the germline V gene. With respect to this clone: Its antigen is still unknown.

The sequence was collected from a human donor with non-small cell lung cancer. Material for sequencing was lung tumor tissue. The rearrangement joins TRBV4-1 to TRBJ2-1, with D possibly called TRBD1 or TRBD2 (6 bases each). DNA of the CDR3: TGCGCCAGCAGCCAAGATTCGGTAGCGGAGGGGGATGAGCAGTTCTTC. It translates to CASSQDSVAEGDEQFF.